Shown below are 15 T cell receptor beta chains from a single sample sequenced in a study of siplizumab effects on memory and regulatory T cells. Some clones are missing from TCRdb's copy, which holds only in-frame ones; the method was immunoSEQ multiplex PCR. The table records over 85,000 clones, 94% of them present only once. Sequencing was carried out using non-Treg CD4+ T cells sorted from blood. These receptors were obtained from a human donor in good health.

This clone showed up just a few times. The chain uses TRBV11-3 and TRBJ1-1; tentative D call: TRBD1 (5 bases). Trimming took off 1 base at V and 5 bases at J, with 17 bases between the two ends. Germline assignment: CDR1 SGHNT and CDR2 YENEEA. The CDR3 totals 16 residues. CDR3 in amino acids: CASSLVPGDVGTEAFF. For the CDR3, the DNA is TGTGCCAGCAGCTTAGTCCCGGGGGATGTGGGGACTGAAGCTTTCTTT.

This sequence joins TRBV29-1 and TRBJ2-1, with D tentatively TRBD1 or TRBD2 (5 bases each). V lost 7 bases and J lost 7, with 17 bases in between. The CDR3 extends over 13 amino acids. Germline V CDR1 and CDR2: SQVTM, ANQGSEA. The CDR3 DNA reads TGCAGCGCTGAGGGGCGCCGGCGGAATGAGCAGTTCTTC. It yields the protein CSAEGRRRNEQFF.

V gene TRBV7-6 combines with J gene TRBJ1-1; 10 positions agree with TRBD1. Per the germline V gene, CDR1 is SGHVS and CDR2 is FNYEAQ. V lost 3 bases and J lost 0; bases outside the gene matches: 7. CDR3 length: 17 amino acids. In nucleotides, the CDR3 is TGTGCCAGCAGCTTGCGACCGGGACAGGGGATGAACACTGAAGCTTTCTTT. The encoded protein is CASSLRPGQGMNTEAFF.

V gene TRBV6-1 combines with J gene TRBJ1-3; D perhaps matches TRBD1 (6 bases). This CDR3 is built from 14 residues. V was clipped by 6 bases and J by 2 bases, with 11 bases between them. The germline CDR1 and CDR2 sequences are MNHNS and SASEGT. CDR3 DNA sequence: TGTGCCAGCAGCGACGGACAGACTGGAAACACCATATATTTT. Translating gives CASSDGQTGNTIYF.

The chain has TRBV10-3 and TRBJ2-1; maybe TRBD1 (5 bases). Between the trimmed V and J ends, which lost 3 bases and 5 bases, there was a span of 8 bases. CDR1 is ENHRY, CDR2 SYGVKD, per germline. The CDR3 contains 13 residues. The CDR3 bases are TGTGCCATCAGTGAAAGACAGAACAATGAGCAGTTCTTC. This gives the protein CAISERQNNEQFF.

CDR3 residues: CAWSTLYEQYF. The CDR3 DNA follows: TGTGCCTGGAGCACCCTTTACGAGCAGTACTTC. The chain links TRBV30 to TRBJ2-7; no clear D. Germline CDR1 reads GTSNPN; CDR2 reads SVGIG (reference sequence). Trimming removed 3 bases from V and 4 bases from J, with 7 bases in between. The CDR3 consists of 11 residues.

This chain links TRBV7-9 with TRBJ2-1, with unresolved D. The CDR3 is 11 amino acids. CDR1 and CDR2 from the germline V gene are SEHNR and FQNEAQ (reference sequence). Trimming removed 5 bases from V and 8 bases from J, with 7 bases in between. CDR3 loop: CASSPSYEQFF. The CDR3 DNA is TGTGCCAGCAGCCCGAGTTATGAGCAGTTCTTC.

V is TRBV19 and J is TRBJ2-2, with 7 positions matching TRBD2. CDR1 is LNHDA, CDR2 SQIVND, per germline (reference sequence). Unmatched junction bases numbered 6, after V lost 1 base and J lost 4 bases. The CDR3 is made up of 16 amino acids. For the CDR3, the DNA is TGTGCCAGTAGTATAGCTAGCGGTCCTTCCACCGGGGAGCTGTTTTTT. Protein: CASSIASGPSTGELFF.

The chain uses TRBV9 and TRBJ2-5; D is possibly TRBD1 (6 bases). This CDR3 region has 13 residues. Trimming stripped 3 bases from V and 5 bases from J, with 11 bases between. From germline, CDR1 is SGDLS and CDR2 YYNGEE. CDR3 bases: TGTGCCAGCAGCGCAACAGGGATGGAGACCCAGTACTTC. Translated: CASSATGMETQYF.

This clone was counted between two and nine times. J is TRBJ1-1 and V is TRBV2, with D maybe TRBD1 (5 bases). The CDR3 is made up of 11 amino acids. Germline V gene sequence: CDR1 SNHLY, CDR2 FYNNEI. V was cut by 6 bases and J by 7 bases, with 9 bases left in between. CDR3 region: CASRPGGEAFF. The CDR3 DNA reads as TGTGCCAGCAGGCCGGGGGGTGAAGCTTTCTTT.

The chain recombines TRBV11-2 with TRBJ1-1; D is unresolved. This CDR3 contains 15 residues. The germline V and J ends were trimmed by 2 bases and 1 base, with 11 bases remaining between them. Germline loops: CDR1 SGHAT, CDR2 FQNNGV. CDR3 residues: CASSLSNLGNTEAFF. The CDR3 DNA reads as TGTGCCAGCAGCTTAAGTAACTTAGGGAACACTGAAGCTTTCTTT.

This sequence joins TRBV30 and TRBJ1-4, with 9 bases identical to TRBD1. The CDR3 is 15 residues long. Germline V gene data show CDR1 as GTSNPN and CDR2 as SVGIG (reference sequence). With 2 bases clipped from V and 10 bases from J, the junction kept 11 bases outside the gene matches. This chain's CDR3 is CAWSSSGTGHGKLFF. The CDR3 DNA sequence: TGTGCCTGGAGTTCGTCGGGGACAGGGCATGGAAAACTGTTTTTT.

This clone was detected once. This chain connects TRBV15 to TRBJ1-6; TRBD1 is a possible D gene (5 bases). This CDR3 region has 17 residues. The germline V and J ends were trimmed by 1 base and 9 bases, with 19 bases remaining between them. The germline CDR1 and CDR2 sequences are LNHNV and YYDKDF (reference sequence). The CDR3 DNA follows: TGTGCCACCAGCAGAGGGGCTGGGGGGGGAATTGGTTCACCCCTCCACTTT. Translating it yields CATSRGAGGGIGSPLHF. The full variable domain, rest sourced from reference TRBV15 and TRBJ1-6, is DAMVIQNPRYQVTQFGKPVTLSCSQTLNHNVMYWYQQKSSQAPKLLFHYYDKDFNNEADTPDNFQSRRPNTSFCFLDIRSPGLGDTAMYLCATSRGAGGGIGSPLHFGNGTRLTVT.

This chain joins TRBV19 and TRBJ2-3; possibly TRBD1 for D (6 bases). The germline gives CDR1 LNHDA, CDR2 SQIVND (reference sequence). The CDR3 loop spans 13 amino acids. Trimming left V 6 bases short and J 3 bases short, with 10 bases between. The CDR3 DNA reads as TGTGCCAGTAGAAACACAGGGACAGATACGCAGTATTTT. Translation gives CASRNTGTDTQYF.

The rearrangement links TRBV2 to TRBJ2-2; D gene unclear. Germline CDR1 SNHLY, CDR2 FYNNEI. Trimming took off 7 bases at V and 4 bases at J, with 13 bases between the two ends. CDR3 length: 14 residues. The CDR3 loop reads CASIRYSLTGELFF. In DNA, the CDR3 is TGTGCCAGCATTCGGTATAGCCTCACCGGGGAGCTGTTTTTT. The complete variable domain, with remaining parts taken from reference TRBV2 and TRBJ2-2, reads EPEVTQTPSHQVTQMGQEVILRCVPISNHLYFYWYRQILGQKVEFLVSFYNNEISEKSEIFDDQFSVERPDGSNFTLKIRSTKLEDSAMYFCASIRYSLTGELFFGEGSRLTVL.